A single sample is the source of the 21 T cell receptor beta chains below, sequenced in a study of blood T cell repertoires in COVID-19. Profiled with immunoSEQ multiplex PCR; TCRdb holds only in-frame clones, not every one. The sample consists of around 140,000 clones, 81% of them appearing once. Material for sequencing was peripheral blood. The source of these receptors is a woman aged 55-69 years with active or convalescent COVID-19.

The chain recombines TRBV29-1 with TRBJ1-1; D is ambiguous. This CDR3 comprises 13 residues. V was pared by 4 bases and J by 1 base, with 10 bases between. CDR1 SQVTM and CDR2 ANQGSEA come from the germline V gene. The CDR3, as DNA: TGCAGCGTTGGAAAGGAGACGAACACTGAAGCTTTCTTT. Translating it yields CSVGKETNTEAFF.

This CDR3 is CASSSGTGLSDTQYF. CDR3 sequence (DNA): TGTGCCAGCAGCTCCGGGACAGGGCTTTCGGATACGCAGTATTTT. V and J are TRBV5-8 and TRBJ2-3; 9 bases map to TRBD1. There are 15 residues in the CDR3. The germline gives CDR1 SGHTS, CDR2 YDEGEE. V was pared by 3 bases and J by 6 bases, with 8 bases of the junction left unmatched. Drawing the rest from reference TRBV5-8 and TRBJ2-3, the complete variable domain is EAGVTQSPTHLIKTRGQQATLRCSPISGHTSVYWYQQALGLGLQFLLWYDEGEERNRGNFPPRFSGRQFPNYSSELNVNALELEDSALYLCASSSGTGLSDTQYFGPGTRLTVL.

This clone was seen a few times. V gene TRBV19 combines with J gene TRBJ2-7; D is perhaps TRBD1 (7 bases). This CDR3 is built from 15 residues. The germline V gene encodes CDR1 LNHDA and CDR2 SQIVND (reference sequence). The V end lost 3 bases, the J end lost 4 bases, and 16 bases lay between the germline ends. The CDR3, as DNA: TGTGCCAGTAGTATTAACAACAGGGGAGGATACGAGCAGTACTTC. Its translation is CASSINNRGGYEQYF.

This chain uses TRBV6-5 with TRBJ2-3, with D tentatively TRBD1 (6 bases). CDR3 length: 15 amino acids. The V and J ends lost 6 bases and 2 bases respectively, with 15 bases between them. Germline V gives CDR1 MNHEY, CDR2 SVGAGI. CDR3: CASSTTGTATDTQYF. The CDR3 DNA is TGTGCCAGCAGCACTACAGGGACCGCCACAGATACGCAGTATTTT.

The CDR3 bases are TGCGCCAGCAGGGTGGGGCTAGCGCCAAACAATGAGCAGTTCTTC. Protein: CASRVGLAPNNEQFF. V and J are TRBV5-1 and TRBJ2-1, with D tentatively TRBD2 (6 bases). With 5 bases removed from V and 5 bases from J, the gap between germline ends came to 17 bases. Germline loops: CDR1 SGHRS, CDR2 YFSETQ. This CDR3 is 15 amino acids long.

The genes are TRBV7-8 and TRBJ1-2; 7 bases line up with TRBD1. The CDR3 consists of 13 residues. Germline values: CDR1 SGHVS, CDR2 FQNEAQ. After removal of 5 bases from V and 3 bases from J, the junction contained 3 bases not matched to a gene. The CDR3 DNA follows: TGTGCCAGCAGCCTAGGGGGCGACTATGGCTACACCTTC. Protein product: CASSLGGDYGYTF.

The chain combines TRBV5-1 with TRBJ2-1, with TRBD1 matching 9 bases. Germline values: CDR1 SGHRS, CDR2 YFSETQ. The junction had 4 bases not matched to a gene; V was cut back by 0 bases and J by 15 bases. The CDR3 is 12 amino acids. The CDR3 DNA sequence: TGCGCCAGCAGCTTGGCGGGGACAGGGCCGTTCTTC. Translated, it gives CASSLAGTGPFF.

The chain employs TRBV3-1 (or the pseudogene TRBV3-2) and TRBJ1-2; TRBD1 matches 9 bases. CDR3 size: 15 residues. The germline V gene encodes CDR1 LGHDT and CDR2 YNNKEL (reference sequence). V shed 2 bases and J 4 bases; nucleotides not matched to a gene: 5. The CDR3 loop reads CASSQSTGGGYGYTF. CDR3 bases: TGTGCCAGCAGCCAATCCACAGGGGGCGGCTATGGCTACACCTTC.

The chain couples TRBV7-2 to TRBJ2-2, with D possibly being TRBD2 (5 bases). Germline V CDR1 and CDR2: SGHTA, FQGNSA. V lost 1 base, J lost 5 bases, and 17 bases lay in between. This CDR3 has 17 amino acids. In DNA form, the CDR3 reads TGTGCCAGCAGCTTAGTGGGCTCCCCGGGGATGACCGGGGAGCTGTTTTTT. Translated, it gives CASSLVGSPGMTGELFF.

J is TRBJ2-2 and V is TRBV5-1; D not certain. V was pared by 3 bases and J by 3 bases, with 3 bases between. Looked up from germline, CDR1 is SGHRS and CDR2 is YFSETQ. CDR3 size: 12 residues. In nucleotides, the CDR3 is TGCGCCAGCAGCTCCTACACCGGGGAGCTGTTTTTT. Translated, it gives CASSSYTGELFF.

This rearrangement joins TRBV10-1 to TRBJ2-7, with 8 bases identical to TRBD1. The junction had 7 bases not matched to a gene; V was cut back by 8 bases and J by 4 bases. The CDR3 has 13 amino acids. The V gene's germline CDR1 is WNHNN and CDR2 SYGVQD (reference sequence). CDR3 in amino acids: CASGEDRDYEQYF. Written as DNA, the CDR3 is TGCGCCAGCGGCGAGGACAGGGATTACGAGCAGTACTTC.

The chain links TRBV7-9 to TRBJ1-2, with 11 bases aligning to TRBD1. The junction had 9 bases not matched to a gene; V was cut back by 1 base and J by 14 bases. This CDR3 region has 14 residues. Germline V gene data show CDR1 as SEHNR and CDR2 as FQNEAQ (reference sequence). CDR3 sequence: CASSLGAGQGAWTF. The CDR3 coding sequence is TGTGCCAGCAGCTTAGGAGCTGGACAGGGGGCCTGGACCTTC.

V gene TRBV18 combines with J gene TRBJ1-1; D unresolved. V was clipped by 4 bases and J by 7 bases, with 16 bases between them. Per germline, CDR1 KGHSH and CDR2 LQKENI. The CDR3 has 14 amino acids. This CDR3 reads CASSLAERAGEAFF. As DNA, the CDR3 is TGTGCCAGCTCACTAGCAGAGAGAGCGGGTGAAGCTTTCTTT.

This clone appeared once. The chain employs TRBV5-1 and TRBJ2-3; perhaps TRBD1 as D (8 bases). Germline CDR1 SGHRS, CDR2 YFSETQ. V lost 2 bases and J 3 bases, leaving 13 bases between the germline ends. CDR3 length: 15 residues. The CDR3 loop reads CASSFEQGGTDTQYF. The CDR3 coding sequence is TGCGCCAGCAGCTTCGAACAGGGGGGGACAGATACGCAGTATTTT.

The chain's CDR3 is CASSLGGRSYEQFF. DNA of the CDR3: TGTGCCAGCAGCTTAGGGGGGCGAAGCTATGAGCAGTTCTTC. The chain has TRBV7-2 and TRBJ2-1, with D maybe TRBD1 (6 bases). Germline V gives CDR1 SGHTA, CDR2 FQGNSA. V was clipped by 1 base and J by 8 bases, with 12 bases between them. The CDR3 is made up of 14 amino acids.

CDR3 protein: CASSFLGRAGNTIYF. Written as DNA, the CDR3 is TGTGCCAGCAGCTTTTTAGGCAGGGCTGGAAACACCATATATTTT. The rearrangement links TRBV5-5 to TRBJ1-3, with a tentative D call TRBD1 (5 bases). CDR3 size: 15 residues. CDR1 SGHKS and CDR2 YYEKEE come from the germline V gene (reference sequence). V was pared by 2 bases and J by 2 bases, with 11 bases between. Filled out from reference TRBV5-5 and TRBJ1-3, the complete variable domain reads DAGVTQSPTHLIKTRGQQVTLRCSPISGHKSVSWYQQVLGQGPQFIFQYYEKEERGRGNFPDRFSARQFPNYSSELNVNALLLGDSALYLCASSFLGRAGNTIYFGEGSWLTVV.

J is TRBJ2-3 and V is TRBV3-1 (or the pseudogene TRBV3-2), with D possibly matching TRBD1 (6 bases). Germline CDR1 LGHDT, CDR2 YNNKEL (reference sequence). The V end lost 8 bases, the J end lost 4 bases, and 16 bases lay between the germline ends. The length of the CDR3 is 14 residues. The CDR3 DNA sequence: TGTGCCAGCGGGGTCAAGAAGGGGGCAGATACGCAGTATTTT. Translation: CASGVKKGADTQYF.

In DNA, the CDR3 is TGTGCCAGCAGACCCCCGGGGGGGGTTGGTACGCAGTATTTT. Protein: CASRPPGGVGTQYF. The rearrangement links TRBV28 to TRBJ2-3; 8 bases fit TRBD2. Trimming took 6 bases from V and 8 from J; bases not matched to a gene: 10. The germline V gene has CDR1 MDHEN and CDR2 SYDVKM. This CDR3 contains 14 residues.

This sequence joins TRBV4-3 and TRBJ2-7; 9 bases map to TRBD2. This CDR3 has 15 amino acids. V was clipped by 4 bases and J by 7 bases; unmatched bases: 11. Germline V gene sequence: CDR1 LGHNA, CDR2 YSLEER. CDR3 sequence (DNA): TGCGCCAGCAGCCCCCGTGAGGCGGGAGGGTGGGAGCAGTACTTC. Amino acid sequence: CASSPREAGGWEQYF.

The genes are TRBV3-1 (or the pseudogene TRBV3-2) and TRBJ2-2; tentative D call: TRBD2 (5 bases). CDR1 and CDR2 (germline): LGHDT, YNNKEL (reference sequence). There are 14 residues in the CDR3. V lost 8 bases and J lost 3, with 13 bases in between. The chain's CDR3 is CASRLTTYTGELFF. DNA for the CDR3: TGTGCCAGCCGACTAACCACTTACACCGGGGAGCTGTTTTTT.

The rearrangement links TRBV9 to TRBJ2-6; D remains unclear. The CDR3 contains 17 residues. Germline V lookup: CDR1 SGDLS, CDR2 YYNGEE. Trimming left V 0 bases short and J 0 bases short, with 10 bases between. The CDR3 bases are TGTGCCAGCAGCGTAGGTTCCAGTCGCTCTGGGGCCAACGTCCTGACTTTC. This encodes CASSVGSSRSGANVLTF.